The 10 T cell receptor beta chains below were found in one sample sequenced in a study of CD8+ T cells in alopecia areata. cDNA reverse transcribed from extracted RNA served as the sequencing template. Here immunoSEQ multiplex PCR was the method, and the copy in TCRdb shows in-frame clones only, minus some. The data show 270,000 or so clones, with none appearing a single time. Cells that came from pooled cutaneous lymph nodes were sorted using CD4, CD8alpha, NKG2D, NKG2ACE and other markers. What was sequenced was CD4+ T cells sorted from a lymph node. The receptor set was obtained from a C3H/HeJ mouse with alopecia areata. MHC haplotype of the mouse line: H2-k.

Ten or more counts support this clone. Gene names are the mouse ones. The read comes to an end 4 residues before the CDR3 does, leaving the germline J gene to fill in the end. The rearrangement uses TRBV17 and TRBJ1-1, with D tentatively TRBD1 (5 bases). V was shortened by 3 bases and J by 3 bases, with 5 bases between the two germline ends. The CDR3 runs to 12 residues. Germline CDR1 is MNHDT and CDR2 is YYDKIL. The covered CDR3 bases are TGTGCTAGCAGTAGGACAGACACA. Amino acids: CASSRTDT. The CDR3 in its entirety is CASSRTDTEVFF.

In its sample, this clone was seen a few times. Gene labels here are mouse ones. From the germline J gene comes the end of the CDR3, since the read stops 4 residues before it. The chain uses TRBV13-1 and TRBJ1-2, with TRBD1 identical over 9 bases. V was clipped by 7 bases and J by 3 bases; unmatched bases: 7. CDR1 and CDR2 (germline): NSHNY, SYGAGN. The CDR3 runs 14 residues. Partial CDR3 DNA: TGTGCCAGCGCCCGGGACAGGGAGGACTCC. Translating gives CASARDREDS. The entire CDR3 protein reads CASARDREDSDYTF.

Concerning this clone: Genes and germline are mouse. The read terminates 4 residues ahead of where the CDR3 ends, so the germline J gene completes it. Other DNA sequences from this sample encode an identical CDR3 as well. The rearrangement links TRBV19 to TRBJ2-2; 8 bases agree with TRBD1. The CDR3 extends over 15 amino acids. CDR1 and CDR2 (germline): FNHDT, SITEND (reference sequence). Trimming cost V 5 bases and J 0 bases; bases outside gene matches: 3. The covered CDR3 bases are TGTGCCAGCAGCCGGGACAGGACAAACACCGGG. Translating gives CASSRDRTNTG. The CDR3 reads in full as CASSRDRTNTGQLYF.

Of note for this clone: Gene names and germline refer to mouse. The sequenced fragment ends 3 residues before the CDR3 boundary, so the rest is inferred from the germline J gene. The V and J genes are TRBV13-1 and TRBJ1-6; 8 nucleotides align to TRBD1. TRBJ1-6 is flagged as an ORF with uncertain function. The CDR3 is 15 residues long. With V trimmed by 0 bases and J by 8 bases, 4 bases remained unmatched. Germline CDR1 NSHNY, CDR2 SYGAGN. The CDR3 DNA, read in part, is TGTGCCAGCAGTGATGGGCAGGGGGCTGATTCGCCC. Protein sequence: CASSDGQGADSP. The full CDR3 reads CASSDGQGADSPLYF.

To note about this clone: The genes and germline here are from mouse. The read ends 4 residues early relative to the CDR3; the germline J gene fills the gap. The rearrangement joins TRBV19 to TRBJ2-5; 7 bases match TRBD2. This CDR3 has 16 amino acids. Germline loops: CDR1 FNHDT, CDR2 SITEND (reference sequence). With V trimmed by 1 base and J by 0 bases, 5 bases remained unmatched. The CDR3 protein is CASSIWLGDNQDTQYF. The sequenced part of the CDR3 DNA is TGTGCCAGCAGTATATGGCTGGGGGATAACCAAGAC.

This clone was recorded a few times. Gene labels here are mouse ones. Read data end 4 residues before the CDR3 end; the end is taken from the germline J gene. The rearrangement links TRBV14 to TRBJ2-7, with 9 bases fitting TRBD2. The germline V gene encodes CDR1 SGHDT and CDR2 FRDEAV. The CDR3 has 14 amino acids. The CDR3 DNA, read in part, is TGTGCCAGCAGTTTAGGGACTGGGAGATAT. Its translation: CASSLGTGRY. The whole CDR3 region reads CASSLGTGRYEQYF.

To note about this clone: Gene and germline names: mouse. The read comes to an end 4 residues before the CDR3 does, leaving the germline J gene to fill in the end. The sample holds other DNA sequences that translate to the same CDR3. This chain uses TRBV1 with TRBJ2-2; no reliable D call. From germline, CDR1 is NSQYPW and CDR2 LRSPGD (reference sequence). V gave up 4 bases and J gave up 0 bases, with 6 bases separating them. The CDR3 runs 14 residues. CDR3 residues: CTCSGTTNTGQLYF. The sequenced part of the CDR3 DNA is TGCACCTGCAGTGGAACAACAAACACCGGG.

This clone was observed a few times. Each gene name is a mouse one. The CDR3 loop is CASSPGTGRNTGQLYF. Incomplete CDR3 DNA: TGTGCCAGCAGCCCCGGGACAGGGCGAAACACCGGG. This chain uses TRBV5 with TRBJ2-2; TRBD1 matches at 9 bases. The read ends 4 residues shy of where the CDR3 ends; the end is completed using the germline J gene. Germline V gene lookup returns CDR1 LGHNA and CDR2 YNLKQL (reference sequence). The CDR3 sequence is 16 residues long. With V trimmed by 4 bases and J by 1 base, 4 bases remained unmatched.

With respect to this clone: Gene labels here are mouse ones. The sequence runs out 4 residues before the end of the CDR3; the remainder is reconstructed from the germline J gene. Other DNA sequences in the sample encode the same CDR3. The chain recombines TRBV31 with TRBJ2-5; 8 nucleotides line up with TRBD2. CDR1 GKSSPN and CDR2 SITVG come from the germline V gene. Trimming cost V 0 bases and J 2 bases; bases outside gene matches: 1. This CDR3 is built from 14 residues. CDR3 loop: CAWSLDWGQDTQYF. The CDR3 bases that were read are TGTGCCTGGAGTCTCGACTGGGGCCAAGAC.

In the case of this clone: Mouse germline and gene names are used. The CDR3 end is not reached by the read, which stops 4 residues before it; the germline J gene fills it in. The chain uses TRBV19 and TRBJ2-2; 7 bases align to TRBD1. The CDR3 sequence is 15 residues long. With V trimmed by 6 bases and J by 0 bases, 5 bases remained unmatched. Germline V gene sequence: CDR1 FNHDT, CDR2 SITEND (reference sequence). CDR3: CASTPTGTNTGQLYF. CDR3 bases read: TGTGCCAGCACCCCGACAGGGACAAACACCGGG.